This TCR beta chain appears in the sequencing data of a study of control samples from healthy donors and cancer patients. Sequenced by immunoSEQ multiplex PCR; TCRdb stores in-frame clones only, minus some. This table has about 150,000 clones, over 85% appearing once. Of note for this clone: A read error may account for a junction end that differs from germline.

This CDR3 contains 13 residues. Germline CDR1 is LNHDA and CDR2 is SQIVND (reference sequence). This sequence joins TRBV19 and TRBJ2-1; D might be TRBD1 (6 bases). The TCR originated in a man aged 18 to 29 in good health. The sample taken for sequencing was blood. This CDR3 is CASTTQGLGERFF. The CDR3 DNA is TGTGCCAGTACCACCCAGGGGCTGGGGGAGCGGTTCTTC.